A selection of T cell receptor beta chains follows, all from one sample in a study of T cell changes during pregnancy in multiple sclerosis. Some clones are missing from TCRdb's copy, which holds only in-frame ones; the method was immunoSEQ multiplex PCR. The sample lists around 52,000 clones, roughly nine tenths occurring once. The source material was CD4+ T cells from peripheral blood mononuclear cells, sampled in the second trimester of pregnancy. The receptors were sampled from a female donor with multiple sclerosis, enrolled in a pregnancy study. CDR3s leave out the opening cysteine and the closing phenylalanine or tryptophan. Clone size is not always given. Where it is, it says once, few, many or a class for expanded clones.

clone size | J gene | V gene | CDR3 length | CDR3 protein
NA | TRBJ1-1 | TRBV5-4 | 13 | ASTSLRRADTEAF
NA | TRBJ1-1 | TRBV11-3 | 11 | ASSPTRNTEAF
NA | TRBJ1-1 | TRBV19 | 11 | ASSQGASTEAF
NA | TRBJ2-1 | TRBV19 | 11 | ASSLRGYNEQF
NA | TRBJ2-1 | TRBV29-1 | 10 | SSFRGSNEQF
NA | TRBJ2-1 | TRBV6-6 | 12 | ASSYGGTSNEQF
NA | TRBJ2-3 | TRBV6-5 | 13 | ASRRTGGFTDTQY
NA | TRBJ1-1 | TRBV27 | 14 | ASSLGAPGQGGKAF
NA | TRBJ1-2 | TRBV28 | 13 | ASSLRDRGEEGYT
NA | NA | TRBV7-9 | 11 | ASSFQGGAEQY
once | TRBJ1-5 | TRBV28 | 13 | ASSSDRYLNQPQH
NA | TRBJ1-2 | TRBV7-8 | 11 | ASSQDRLYGYT
once | TRBJ1-1 | TRBV5-5 | 12 | ASSFPDSYTEAF
NA | TRBJ2-4 | TRBV6-5 | 11 | ASSDTGGNIQY
NA | TRBJ2-3 | TRBV2 | 13 | ASYFGTGGTDTQY
NA | TRBJ2-7 | TRBV11-2 | 13 | ASSLMGQGFYEQY
NA | TRBJ1-2 | TRBV28 | 13 | ASSVGTVSNYGYT
NA | TRBJ1-1 | TRBV2 | 10 | ASSEGAASAF
once | TRBJ2-3 | TRBV11-3 | 13 | ASSLGLAGEGTQY
NA | TRBJ1-2 | TRBV6-5 | 10 | ASSPLAGGYT
NA | TRBJ1-5 | TRBV15 | 14 | ATSRDRGFGNQPQH
few | TRBJ1-5 | TRBV6-6 | 11 | ASSEINNQPQH
NA | TRBJ1-1 | TRBV6-5 | 13 | ASSYSWDRLTEAF
NA | TRBJ1-5 | TRBV5-5 | 12 | ASSQGTSNQPQH
NA | TRBJ1-2 | TRBV27 | 11 | ASSLSGQYGYT
NA | TRBJ1-1 | TRBV5-1 | 14 | ASSLEQGTFGTEAF
NA | TRBJ1-1 | TRBV30 | 15 | AWSPRWGREGFSEAF
NA | TRBJ2-7 | TRBV10-3 | 11 | AISDRQGAEQY
NA | TRBJ1-5 | TRBV19 | 13 | ASSVVPGANQPQH
NA | TRBJ2-3 | TRBV4-2 | 15 | ASSQDLGDLGIYTQY
NA | TRBJ1-2 | TRBV28 | 12 | ASKSPGQGYGYT
NA | TRBJ1-5 | TRBV28 | 14 | ASSLEGQYSNQPQH
NA | TRBJ1-1 | TRBV5-4 | 10 | ASSLDREEAF
NA | TRBJ1-1 | TRBV5-1 | 13 | ASSLGGQGFTEAF
NA | TRBJ2-3 | TRBV4-1 | 15 | ASSQEGTGGISDTQY
NA | TRBJ1-4 | TRBV19 | 10 | ASRDFNEKLF
NA | TRBJ2-5 | TRBV11-2 | 14 | ASSLGASRSQETQY
NA | TRBJ1-1 | TRBV6-5 | 11 | ASSYSRGTEAF
NA | TRBJ2-1 | TRBV27 | 15 | ASTSFLRLAGPREQF
NA | TRBJ2-7 | TRBV5-1 | 13 | ASSLRTSKPYEQY
once | TRBJ1-2 | TRBV2 | 11 | ASVGDRGGGYT
NA | TRBJ1-1 | TRBV5-1 | 10 | ASSTHRGEAF
NA | TRBJ1-2 | TRBV5-5 | 14 | ASSVLTPDREEGYT
NA | TRBJ2-7 | TRBV30 | 11 | AWSLGLRDEQY
NA | TRBJ2-5 | TRBV15 | 12 | ATSSGQFEETQY
NA | TRBJ1-2 | TRBV5-6 | 14 | ASSLSLAGIGYGYT
once | TRBJ1-5 | TRBV6-1 | 12 | ASSPPGSNQPQH
NA | TRBJ2-5 | TRBV5-1 | 14 | ASSFRTSGVQETQY
NA | TRBJ2-2 | TRBV7-3 | 11 | ASSQGSTGELF
once | TRBJ1-2 | TRBV5-1 | 11 | ASSLAVESGYT
NA | TRBJ2-2 | TRBV5-1 | 11 | ASSSGGVGELF
NA | TRBJ2-7 | TRBV9 | 12 | ASSVGSEAYEQY
NA | TRBJ2-2 | TRBV5-1 | 14 | ASSLGLAENTGELF
NA | TRBJ2-2 | TRBV7-3 | 15 | ASSFGGSQSNTGELF
NA | TRBJ1-1 | TRBV6-1 | 13 | ASSEARGWVTEAF
NA | TRBJ2-7 | TRBV11-3 | 11 | ASSYNRDDEQY
NA | TRBJ1-1 | TRBV30 | 11 | ALDQAWNTEAF
NA | TRBJ2-7 | TRBV5-4 | 16 | ASSSDRVPLKMNYEQY